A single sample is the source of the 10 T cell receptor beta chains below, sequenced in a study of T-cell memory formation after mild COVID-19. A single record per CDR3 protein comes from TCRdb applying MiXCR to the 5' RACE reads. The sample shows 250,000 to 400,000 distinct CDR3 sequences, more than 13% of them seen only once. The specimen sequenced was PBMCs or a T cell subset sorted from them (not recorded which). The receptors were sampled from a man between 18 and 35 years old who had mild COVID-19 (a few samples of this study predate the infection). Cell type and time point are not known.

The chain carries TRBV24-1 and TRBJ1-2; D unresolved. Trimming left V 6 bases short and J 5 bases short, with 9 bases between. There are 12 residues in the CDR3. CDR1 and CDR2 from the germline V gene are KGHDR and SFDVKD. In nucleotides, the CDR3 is TGTGCCACCAGTTCTCGAGGGTATGGCTACACCTTC. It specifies CATSSRGYGYTF.

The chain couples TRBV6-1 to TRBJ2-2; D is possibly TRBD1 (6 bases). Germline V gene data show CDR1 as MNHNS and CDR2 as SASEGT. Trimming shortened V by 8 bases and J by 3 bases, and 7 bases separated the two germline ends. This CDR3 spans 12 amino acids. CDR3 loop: CASAGDTGELFF. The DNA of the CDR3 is TGTGCCAGCGCAGGGGACACCGGGGAGCTGTTTTTT.

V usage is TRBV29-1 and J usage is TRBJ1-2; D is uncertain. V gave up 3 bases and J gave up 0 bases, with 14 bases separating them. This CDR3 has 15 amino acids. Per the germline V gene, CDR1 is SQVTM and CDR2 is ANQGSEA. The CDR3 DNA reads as TGCAGCGTTGAGCGGCGGCTCGCGGCTAACTATGGCTACACCTTC. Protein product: CSVERRLAANYGYTF.

The CDR3: CSAIDSNQPQHF. CDR3 in DNA: TGCAGTGCTATCGACAGCAATCAGCCCCAGCATTTT. The chain combines TRBV20-1 with TRBJ1-5; D unclear. The CDR3 has 12 residues. The V end lost 4 bases, the J end lost 1 base, and 5 bases lay between the germline ends. Germline-derived CDR1 and CDR2 are DFQATT and SNEGSKA (reference sequence).

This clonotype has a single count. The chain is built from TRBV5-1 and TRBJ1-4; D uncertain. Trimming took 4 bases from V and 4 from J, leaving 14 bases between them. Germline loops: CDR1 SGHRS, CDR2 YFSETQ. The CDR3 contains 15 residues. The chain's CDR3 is CASSPRLASNEKLFF. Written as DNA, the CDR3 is TGCGCCAGCAGCCCGAGGCTGGCCAGTAATGAAAAACTGTTTTTT.

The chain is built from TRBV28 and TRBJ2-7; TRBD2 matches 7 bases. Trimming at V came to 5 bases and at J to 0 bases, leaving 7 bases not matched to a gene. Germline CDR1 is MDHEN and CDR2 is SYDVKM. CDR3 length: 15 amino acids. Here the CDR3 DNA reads TGTGCCAGCAGTCCCCGAGGGAGGGGCTCCTACGAGCAGTACGTC. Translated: CASSPRGRGSYEQYV.

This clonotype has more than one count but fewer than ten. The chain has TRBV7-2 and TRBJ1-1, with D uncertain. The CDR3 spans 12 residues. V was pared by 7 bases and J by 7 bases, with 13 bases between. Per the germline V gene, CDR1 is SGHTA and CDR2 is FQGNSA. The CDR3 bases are TGTGCCAGCAACCCCGATTGGCTTGAAGCTTTCTTT. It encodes CASNPDWLEAFF.

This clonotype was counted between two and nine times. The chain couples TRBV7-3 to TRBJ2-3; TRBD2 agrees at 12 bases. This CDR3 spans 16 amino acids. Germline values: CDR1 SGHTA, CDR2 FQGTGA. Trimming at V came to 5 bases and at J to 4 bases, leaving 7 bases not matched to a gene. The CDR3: CASSLLAGGGSDTQYF. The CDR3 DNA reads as TGTGCCAGCAGCCTACTAGCGGGGGGTGGGTCAGATACGCAGTATTTT. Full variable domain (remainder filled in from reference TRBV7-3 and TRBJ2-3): GAGVSQTPSNKVTEKGKYVELRCDPISGHTALYWYRQSLGQGPEFLIYFQGTGAADDSGLPNDRFFAVRPEGSVSTLKIQRTERGDSAVYLCASSLLAGGGSDTQYFGPGTRLTVL.

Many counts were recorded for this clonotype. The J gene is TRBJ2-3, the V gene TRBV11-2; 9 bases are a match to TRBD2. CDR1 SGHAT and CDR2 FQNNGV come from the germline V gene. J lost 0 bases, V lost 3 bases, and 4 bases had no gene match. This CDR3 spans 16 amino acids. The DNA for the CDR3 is TGTGCCAGCAGCTTGGGAGCGGGGGGTAGCACAGATACGCAGTATTTT. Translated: CASSLGAGGSTDTQYF.

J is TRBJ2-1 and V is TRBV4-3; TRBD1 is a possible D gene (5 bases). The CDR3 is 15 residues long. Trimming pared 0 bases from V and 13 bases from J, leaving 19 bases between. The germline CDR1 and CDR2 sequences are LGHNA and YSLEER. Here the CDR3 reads CASSQDRVVGRGQFF. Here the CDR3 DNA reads TGCGCCAGCAGCCAAGATCGGGTAGTGGGTAGGGGACAGTTCTTC.